What follows is one T cell receptor beta chain and its context. As yet, its antigen is unknown. CDR3 length equals 17 residues. V was pared by 1 base and J by 8 bases, with 10 bases of the junction left unmatched. Germline CDR1 and CDR2: SGHTA and FQGNSA. The PCR made use of 60 Vbeta and 13 Jbeta primers. Some clones are missing from TCRdb's copy, which holds only in-frame ones; the method was immunoSEQ multiplex PCR. The table lists about 130,000 clones, over 70% of them singletons. This entry is derived from a study of cytomegalovirus exposure and HLA in healthy donors. General observations from the study: The authors enumerated roughly 180 TCR beta chains as linked to cytomegalovirus. Presence/absence analyses treated sequencing depth as roughly uniform across donors. Earlier analysis looked at TCR beta V segments, and most were productive about 87% or about 30% of the time. With later analysis, a missense DCLRE1C variant became linked to TCR beta V- and J-gene trimming.

The rearrangement joins TRBV7-2 to TRBJ2-1; TRBD2 agrees at 11 bases. Sequencing used PBMCs. The sequence was collected from a woman aged 50 to 60 in good health and CMV-seronegative. This CDR3 is CASSLGGLAVTSDEQFF. For the CDR3, the DNA is TGTGCCAGCAGCTTAGGGGGACTAGCGGTAACATCCGATGAGCAGTTCTTC.